This entry lists 10 T cell receptor beta chains sequenced from one sample in a study of T cell changes during pregnancy in multiple sclerosis. Repertoires were generated with immunoSEQ multiplex PCR, while TCRdb's copy carries only in-frame clones and drops some. The sample carries approximately 62,000 clones, about 92% recorded once. The sample here was CD8+ T cells from peripheral blood mononuclear cells, taken in the second trimester of pregnancy. The receptors here all came from a female donor with multiple sclerosis, enrolled in a pregnancy study.

The rearrangement joins TRBV7-9 to TRBJ2-7; possible D gene TRBD2, 6 bases. Germline values: CDR1 SEHNR, CDR2 FQNEAQ (reference sequence). V was pared by 5 bases and J by 3 bases, with 14 bases between. This CDR3 spans 14 amino acids. The CDR3 DNA follows: TGTGCCAGCAGCCCCCTCGGGGGTAGCTACGAGCAGTACTTC. Translating gives CASSPLGGSYEQYF.

The rearrangement joins TRBV28 to TRBJ1-4; possibly TRBD1 for D (6 bases). Trimming removed 6 bases from V and 7 bases from J, with 15 bases in between. The CDR3 has 14 amino acids. Germline values: CDR1 MDHEN, CDR2 SYDVKM. The CDR3 loop is CASSPTGLGEKLFF. The CDR3 bases are TGTGCCAGCAGCCCGACAGGACTAGGTGAAAAACTGTTTTTT.

V is TRBV4-3 and J is TRBJ1-1; unclear D gene. The CDR3 totals 16 residues. Germline assignment: CDR1 LGHNA and CDR2 YSLEER. V was trimmed by 0 bases and J by 8 bases, leaving 19 bases between them. For the CDR3, the DNA is TGCGCCAGCAGCCAAGATCTAAATGGGTTCTCGGGGGAAGCTTTCTTT. Its translation: CASSQDLNGFSGEAFF.

The rearrangement uses TRBV11-2 and TRBJ2-5; TRBD2 matches 7 bases. The CDR3 length is 13 residues. The V gene's germline CDR1 is SGHAT and CDR2 FQNNGV. V trimming: 5 bases; J trimming: 5 bases; junction bases outside the gene matches: 5. This CDR3 reads CASSRGGEETQYF. The DNA of the CDR3 is TGTGCCAGCAGCCGGGGAGGGGAGGAGACCCAGTACTTC.

This clone was recorded once. The chain links TRBV2 to TRBJ2-1, with 11 bases aligning to TRBD2. Germline lookup yields CDR1 SNHLY and CDR2 FYNNEI. The CDR3 spans 16 residues. V gave up 2 bases and J gave up 0 bases; unmatched junction bases: 0. The CDR3 DNA reads TGTGCCAGCAGTGAAACTAGCGGGAGCTCCTACAATGAGCAGTTCTTC. Protein: CASSETSGSSYNEQFF.

The chain carries TRBV18 and TRBJ1-1; D remains ambiguous. The CDR3 length is 14 residues. CDR1 is KGHSH and CDR2 is LQKENI in the germline V gene. The V end lost 4 bases, the J end lost 4 bases, and 13 bases lay between the germline ends. The CDR3 coding sequence is TGTGCCAGCTCACTGGGATTAGGAGGCACTGAAGCTTTCTTT. This gives the protein CASSLGLGGTEAFF.

The chain is built from TRBV7-3 and TRBJ1-2; D not resolved. This CDR3 has 15 amino acids. Germline CDR1 reads SGHTA; CDR2 reads FQGTGA. Trimming cost V 1 base and J 5 bases, with 14 bases left between them. The CDR3, as DNA: TGTGCCAGCAGCTTAAACGGACCGTCGGGGTATGGCTACACCTTC. This encodes CASSLNGPSGYGYTF.

CDR3 amino acids: CASSITGILAKNIQYF. In nucleotides, the CDR3 is TGTGCCAGTAGTATAACCGGGATATTAGCCAAAAACATTCAGTACTTC. The chain couples TRBV19 to TRBJ2-4; D possibly corresponds to TRBD2 (5 bases). This CDR3 spans 16 amino acids. Trimming stripped 2 bases from V and 0 bases from J, with 11 bases between. The germline V gene encodes CDR1 LNHDA and CDR2 SQIVND (reference sequence).

This chain connects TRBV7-6 to TRBJ1-1; D is unclear. The CDR3 loop spans 15 amino acids. The germline V and J ends were trimmed by 5 bases and 1 base, with 14 bases remaining between them. Germline V gives CDR1 SGHVS, CDR2 FNYEAQ. Written as DNA, the CDR3 is TGTGCCAGCAGCCCGTGGGAGGCGGGGAACACTGAAGCTTTCTTT. Translated, it gives CASSPWEAGNTEAFF.

V is TRBV4-2 and J is TRBJ2-3, with TRBD2 matching over 9 bases. Germline V gives CDR1 LGHNA, CDR2 YNFKEQ. The CDR3 totals 19 residues. V gave up 0 bases and J gave up 1 base; unmatched junction bases: 11. The CDR3 region has the DNA TGTGCCAGCAGCCAAGATATAGCGGGGGCCCCTAGAGGCACAGATACGCAGTATTTT. Its protein product is CASSQDIAGAPRGTDTQYF.